This T cell receptor (beta chain) emerged from a study of shared clonotypes between healthy human individuals. Germline V gene lookup returns CDR1 MGHRA and CDR2 YSYEKL. This CDR3 comprises 14 residues. V dropped 5 bases and J dropped 5; count of bases not matched to a gene: 8. The assay was immunoSEQ multiplex PCR, and TCRdb's table has in-frame clones only and misses some. The sample contains about 1.5 million clones, roughly 96% of which appear only once. V gene TRBV4-1 combines with J gene TRBJ1-1, with 7 bases lining up with TRBD1. The source of this sequence is a man aged 25-45 years in good health. The material sequenced was naive CD4+ T cells sorted from blood. The subset is: CD45RA+ positively selected. The CDR3 here is CASSDQPDRTEAFF. Here the CDR3 DNA reads TGCGCCAGCAGCGATCAGCCGGACAGGACTGAAGCTTTCTTT.